A selection of T cell receptor beta chains follows, all from one sample in a study of response to subunit inactivated influenza vaccine. TCRdb re-derived calls from the RT-PCR reads in MiXCR, one entry per CDR3 protein. The data show roughly 500,000 distinct CDR3 sequences, 16% seen once. The sample here was CD4+ T cells sorted from PBMCs, taken roughly 24 months after vaccination. The receptors come from a man between 50 and 75 years old who received an inactivated influenza vaccine. CDR3s include the opening cysteine and the closing phenylalanine or tryptophan. D genes are given only for firm matches. Clone size is given for some rows only: seen once, a few or many times, or a class if the clone is expanded.

clone_size	j_call	d_call	v_call	cdr3_nt	cdr3_aa
NA	TRBJ2-3	TRBD2	TRBV7-2	TGTGCCAGCAGCTCAACTAGCGGGGGGAATTCAGATACGCAGTATTTT	CASSSTSGGNSDTQYF
NA	TRBJ2-3	NA	TRBV14	TGTGCCAGCAGCCAAGGGAGCAGGCAGTATTTT	CASSQGSRQYF
many	TRBJ2-1	NA	TRBV12-3/TRBV12-4	TGTGCCAGCAGTGTTGGGCTAGACAATGAGCAGTTCTTC	CASSVGLDNEQFF
NA	TRBJ1-3	TRBD1	TRBV6-1	TGTGCCAGCAGCCGGGACAGGATCTCTGGAAACACCATATATTTT	CASSRDRISGNTIYF
NA	TRBJ2-7	TRBD2	TRBV20-1	TGCAGTGCTCGGGGGGAAGGAGGGGTCAAGCAGTACTTC	CSARGEGGVKQYF
NA	TRBJ2-7	NA	TRBV6-2/TRBV6-3	TGTGCCAGCAGTTACCGCAATAACGAGCAGTACTTC	CASSYRNNEQYF
many	TRBJ2-1	TRBD2	TRBV29-1	TGCAGCGTTGTACTAGCGAGAAACAATGAGCAGTTCTTC	CSVVLARNNEQFF
NA	TRBJ2-7	NA	TRBV20-1	TGCAGTGCTAGAGTCCCTAGGATAGGGCAGTACTTC	CSARVPRIGQYF
few	TRBJ2-2	TRBD2	TRBV12-3/TRBV12-4	TGTGCCAGCAGCGGACTAGCCTGGAACACCGGGGAGCTGTTTTTT	CASSGLAWNTGELFF
many	TRBJ1-4	NA	TRBV28	TGTGCCAGCAACGGCAGAGGTCGAGATAATGAAAAACTGTTTTTT	CASNGRGRDNEKLFF
NA	TRBJ1-5	NA	TRBV19	TGTGCCAGTAGTGACACAAGTCGGGGTCAGCCCCAGCATTTT	CASSDTSRGQPQHF
NA	TRBJ1-1	NA	TRBV7-2	TGTGCCAGCAGCAATAATATAATGAACACTGAAGCTTTCTTT	CASSNNIMNTEAFF
NA	TRBJ1-4	NA	TRBV6-1	TGTGCCAGCAGTCCTCACAGGCATGCTAATGAAAAACTGTTTTTT	CASSPHRHANEKLFF
NA	TRBJ1-2	NA	TRBV6-2/TRBV6-3	TGTGCCAGCATGGCTGACTTGGGATATGGCTACACCTTC	CASMADLGYGYTF
few	TRBJ2-2	NA	TRBV11-3	TGTGCCAGCAGCCCTACCTCCTCGGACACCGGGGAGCTGTTTTTT	CASSPTSSDTGELFF
few	TRBJ1-5	NA	TRBV4-3	TGCGCCAGCAGCCAAGACGAGGGCCCTCACCCCCTATCATCTCATCAGCCCCAGCATTTT	CASSQDEGPHPLSSHQPQHF
NA	TRBJ2-2	NA	TRBV7-6	TGTGCCAGCAGCTTTAGGAAGGCGCCCACCGGGGAGCTGTTTTTT	CASSFRKAPTGELFF
many	TRBJ1-1	TRBD1	TRBV12-3/TRBV12-4	TGTGCCAGCAGTTTACGGGGACAGGGTGAAGCTTTCTTT	CASSLRGQGEAFF
NA	TRBJ1-4	NA	TRBV4-3	TGCGCCAGCGCTGAGGGGCTCCATAATGAAAAACTGTTTTTT	CASAEGLHNEKLFF
few	TRBJ2-3	NA	TRBV7-2	TGTGCCAGCAGCTTAGAGCGGTTACGCACAGATACGCAGTATTTT	CASSLERLRTDTQYF
NA	TRBJ1-1	NA	TRBV6-6	TGTGCCAGCAGTTACGGGCTGGGTGAAGCTTTCTTT	CASSYGLGEAFF
NA	TRBJ2-1	TRBD2	TRBV3-1	TGTGCCAGCAGCCAAGCCACGGGACTAGCGGGCAATGAGCAGTTCTTC	CASSQATGLAGNEQFF
NA	TRBJ2-1	TRBD2	TRBV20-1	TGCAGTGCTAGGTCTAGCGGGAGCTCTAATGAGCAGTTCTTC	CSARSSGSSNEQFF
NA	TRBJ2-1	NA	TRBV7-8	TGTGCCAGCAGCTTAGCCCCGGGCCGGGTGGCGGAGCAGTTCTTC	CASSLAPGRVAEQFF